Each of the 27 T cell receptor beta chains below was sequenced from the same sample in a study of early T cells in non-severe SARS-CoV-2 infection. TCRdb analysed the 5' RACE reads with MiXCR anew, one entry per CDR3 protein. The profile shows tens of thousands of distinct CDR3 sequences, roughly 5.4% of them singletons. Sequenced: whole blood. These TCRs come from an adult who was a healthcare worker with PCR-confirmed SARS-CoV-2 infection or an uninfected control (not recorded which).

This clonotype was seen at least ten times. V and J are TRBV7-9 and TRBJ1-1; 9 bases match TRBD1. This CDR3 spans 20 amino acids. Trimming at V came to 0 bases and at J to 0 bases, leaving 14 bases not matched to a gene. Germline CDR1 and CDR2: SEHNR and FQNEAQ (reference sequence). The CDR3 bases are TGTGCCAGCAGCTTAGCGCGGGACAGGGCGGAAAGGGTCATGAACACTGAAGCTTTCTTT. Encoded protein: CASSLARDRAERVMNTEAFF.

This clonotype was recorded at least ten times. This chain joins TRBV20-1 and TRBJ2-6, with unresolved D. Looked up from germline, CDR1 is DFQATT and CDR2 is SNEGSKA (reference sequence). V lost 6 bases and J lost 0, with 9 bases in between. The CDR3 is made up of 14 amino acids. CDR3 loop: CSAAIHSGANVLTF. Here the CDR3 DNA reads TGCAGTGCCGCGATACACTCTGGGGCCAACGTCCTGACTTTC.

This clonotype was counted many times. The gene calls are TRBV7-2 and TRBJ2-5, with D unclear. Germline V CDR1 and CDR2: SGHTA, FQGNSA. V was pared by 1 base and J by 6 bases, with 9 bases between. This CDR3 region has 13 residues. CDR3 sequence reads: CASSLDLEKTQYF. The CDR3 DNA follows: TGTGCCAGCAGCTTAGACCTGGAGAAGACCCAGTACTTC.

This sequence joins TRBV7-9 and TRBJ2-6; the D gene is possibly TRBD1 (6 bases). CDR1 is SEHNR, CDR2 FQNEAQ, per germline (reference sequence). Trimming took off 4 bases at V and 3 bases at J, with 10 bases between the two ends. CDR3 size: 15 residues. CDR3 sequence (DNA): TGTGCCAGCAGCTATACAGGGCATGGGGCCAACGTCCTGACTTTC. Protein sequence: CASSYTGHGANVLTF.

There are many counts of this clonotype. This chain joins TRBV12-3 or TRBV12-4 and TRBJ1-1; D remains ambiguous. The germline V and J ends were trimmed by 7 bases and 0 bases, with 6 bases remaining between them. The CDR3 runs to 12 residues. This CDR3 is CASMVMNTEAFF. Here the CDR3 DNA reads TGTGCCAGCATGGTCATGAACACTGAAGCTTTCTTT.

At least ten counts were recorded for this clonotype. This sequence joins TRBV5-1 and TRBJ2-5; 11 nucleotides match TRBD2. J gave up 2 bases and V 2 bases, and 2 bases lay outside the gene matches. The germline CDR1 and CDR2 sequences are SGHRS and YFSETQ. The CDR3 covers 15 residues. CDR3 coding DNA: TGCGCCAGCAGCTTAGGGACTAGCGGACAAGAGACCCAGTACTTC. Protein product: CASSLGTSGQETQYF.

This clonotype was recorded at least ten times. CDR3 in DNA: TGTGCCAGCATTCCTGGGATGAACACTGAAGCTTTCTTT. This gives the protein CASIPGMNTEAFF. The chain has TRBV28 and TRBJ1-1; D is unclear. The length of the CDR3 is 13 residues. Germline CDR1 MDHEN, CDR2 SYDVKM. V dropped 7 bases and J dropped 0 bases, with 9 bases sitting between them.

This clonotype was counted a few times. CDR3 residues: CASSARLSDEQYF. In DNA form, the CDR3 reads TGTGCCAGCAGCGCTCGCCTTTCCGACGAGCAGTACTTC. The chain employs TRBV7-3 and TRBJ2-7; D is unresolved. There are 13 residues in the CDR3. V was shortened by 5 bases and J by 5 bases, with 13 bases between the two germline ends. The germline gives CDR1 SGHTA, CDR2 FQGTGA. The complete variable domain, with remaining parts taken from reference TRBV7-3 and TRBJ2-7, reads GAGVSQTPSNKVTEKGKYVELRCDPISGHTALYWYRQSLGQGPEFLIYFQGTGAADDSGLPNDRFFAVRPEGSVSTLKIQRTERGDSAVYLCASSARLSDEQYFGPGTRLTVT.

There are many counts of this clonotype. V and J are TRBV5-1 and TRBJ2-2; D remains ambiguous. This CDR3 region has 13 residues. The V and J ends lost 0 bases and 6 bases respectively, with 6 bases between them. CDR1 is SGHRS and CDR2 is YFSETQ in the germline V gene. The CDR3 loop reads CASSLEGAGELFF. DNA of the CDR3: TGCGCCAGCAGCTTGGAGGGTGCCGGGGAGCTGTTTTTT. Together with reference TRBV5-1 and TRBJ2-2, the CDR3 gives the full variable domain: KAGVTQTPRYLIKTRGQQVTLSCSPISGHRSVSWYQQTPGQGLQFLFEYFSETQRNKGNFPGRFSGRQFSNSRSEMNVSTLELGDSALYLCASSLEGAGELFFGEGSRLTVL.

This clonotype showed up many times. The rearrangement uses TRBV20-1 and TRBJ2-5; 8 positions agree with TRBD2. Trimming took 5 bases from V and 4 from J; bases not matched to a gene: 6. The CDR3 is made up of 13 amino acids. Germline V gives CDR1 DFQATT, CDR2 SNEGSKA (reference sequence). The DNA for the CDR3 is TGCAGTGCTTTGGCGGGAGGCCCAGAGACCCAGTACTTC. The encoded protein is CSALAGGPETQYF.

Ten or more counts support this clonotype. This chain uses TRBV5-1 with TRBJ2-1; D possibly corresponds to TRBD2 (6 bases). The CDR3 runs 15 residues. V lost 3 bases to trimming and J lost 2 bases, with 12 bases between them. Germline assignment: CDR1 SGHRS and CDR2 YFSETQ. In DNA form, the CDR3 reads TGCGCCAGCAGCTGGGACTGGGCCCCCTACAATGAGCAGTTCTTC. Translation: CASSWDWAPYNEQFF.

This clonotype was counted a few times. The chain has TRBV28 and TRBJ2-1, with a tentative D call TRBD2 (5 bases). Germline-derived CDR1 and CDR2 are MDHEN and SYDVKM. This CDR3 region has 15 residues. Trimming removed 5 bases from V and 7 bases from J, with 18 bases in between. CDR3: CASSLLNGRVNEQFF. The CDR3, as DNA: TGTGCCAGCAGTCTCCTTAACGGGCGGGTGAATGAGCAGTTCTTC.

Many counts were recorded for this clonotype. The gene calls are TRBV7-6 and TRBJ1-6, with 7 nucleotides matching TRBD1. The germline V gene has CDR1 SGHVS and CDR2 FNYEAQ. The CDR3 spans 16 residues. V gave up 5 bases and J gave up 7 bases; unmatched junction bases: 11. The CDR3 spells CASSRSPGTANSPLHF. The CDR3 nucleotides are TGTGCCAGCAGCCGGAGCCCGGGGACAGCAAATTCACCCCTCCACTTT. Filled out from reference TRBV7-6 and TRBJ1-6, the complete variable domain reads GAGVSQSPRYKVTKRGQDVALRCDPISGHVSLYWYRQALGQGPEFLTYFNYEAQQDKSGLPNDRFSAERPEGSISTLTIQRTEQRDSAMYRCASSRSPGTANSPLHFGNGTRLTVT.

The sample holds many counts of this clonotype. The chain links TRBV20-1 to TRBJ2-3; D is perhaps TRBD2 (6 bases). The CDR3 is 14 residues long. Per germline, CDR1 DFQATT and CDR2 SNEGSKA (reference sequence). Trimming took 5 bases from V and 0 from J, leaving 12 bases between them. The CDR3 DNA sequence: TGCAGTGCTTGCTCGAGCGGGAGCACAGATACGCAGTATTTT. Translated: CSACSSGSTDTQYF.

This clonotype occurred a few times. The chain employs TRBV7-9 and TRBJ1-1; maybe TRBD1 (5 bases). V shed 5 bases and J shed 10 bases, with 11 bases lying between them. The CDR3 is 11 amino acids. Per germline, CDR1 SEHNR and CDR2 FQNEAQ (reference sequence). The CDR3: CASSPGQVAFF. DNA for the CDR3: TGTGCCAGCAGCCCAGGACAAGTAGCTTTCTTT.

This clonotype has at least ten counts. V gene TRBV20-1 combines with J gene TRBJ2-7; unclear D gene. The V gene's germline CDR1 is DFQATT and CDR2 SNEGSKA (reference sequence). Deletions cut 0 bases from V and 4 bases from J, with 10 bases between. This CDR3 region has 13 residues. The CDR3 DNA reads TGCAGTGCTAGAGATCCCAGGATGTACGAGCAGTACTTC. The encoded protein is CSARDPRMYEQYF.

This clonotype has at least ten counts. The gene calls are TRBV27 and TRBJ2-3, with a possible D match to TRBD2 (5 bases). This CDR3 region has 13 residues. V dropped 4 bases and J dropped 3 bases, with 8 bases sitting between them. Germline loops: CDR1 MNHEY, CDR2 SMNVEV (reference sequence). This CDR3 is CASSYKRTDTQYF. CDR3 bases: TGTGCCAGCAGTTACAAGCGGACAGATACGCAGTATTTT.

This clonotype appeared many times. The chain joins TRBV19 to TRBJ2-7; D call uncertain. The ends were cut back, 8 bases at V and 2 bases at J, with 4 bases in the middle. The CDR3 runs 10 residues. The germline CDR1 and CDR2 sequences are LNHDA and SQIVND (reference sequence). The CDR3: CASGTYEQYF. Here the CDR3 DNA reads TGTGCCAGTGGAACCTACGAGCAGTACTTC.

This clonotype came up many times. This rearrangement joins TRBV4-3 to TRBJ1-1, with D uncertain. Germline CDR1 and CDR2: LGHNA and YSLEER. The V and J ends lost 1 base and 3 bases respectively, with 12 bases between them. This CDR3 is built from 15 residues. The CDR3 nucleotides read TGCGCCAGCAGCCAAGTCCCGGGAGCGGACACTGAAGCTTTCTTT. Protein: CASSQVPGADTEAFF.

This clonotype was seen repeatedly, ten times or more. The rearrangement links TRBV5-1 to TRBJ1-5; D call uncertain. The germline CDR1 and CDR2 sequences are SGHRS and YFSETQ. The CDR3 covers 15 residues. V lost 0 bases, J lost 5 bases, and 12 bases lay in between. CDR3 in amino acids: CASSLDGKWDQPQHF. The CDR3 coding sequence is TGCGCCAGCAGCTTGGATGGGAAGTGGGATCAGCCCCAGCATTTT.

This clonotype occurred many times. The chain has TRBV20-1 and TRBJ2-1; either TRBD1 or TRBD2 may supply D (5 bases each). Per the germline V gene, CDR1 is DFQATT and CDR2 is SNEGSKA (reference sequence). The CDR3 sequence is 15 residues long. Trimming took 4 bases from V and 4 from J, leaving 17 bases between them. CDR3 in DNA: TGCAGTGCTATCCCGAGGGGCGGACCATACAATGAGCAGTTCTTC. Its protein product is CSAIPRGGPYNEQFF.

The table lists this clonotype with many counts. This chain links TRBV5-4 with TRBJ2-7; D possibly corresponds to TRBD2 (6 bases). Per the germline V gene, CDR1 is SGHNT and CDR2 is YYREEE (reference sequence). The length of the CDR3 is 14 residues. Trimming left V 2 bases short and J 4 bases short, with 13 bases between. DNA of the CDR3: TGTGCCAGCAGCTTAACGGGAGAGAAATACGAGCAGTACTTC. Encoded protein: CASSLTGEKYEQYF.

This clonotype has a count of ten or more. The chain joins TRBV20-1 to TRBJ2-7, with 9 bases fitting TRBD2. The V and J ends lost 2 bases and 3 bases, in that order; junction bases with no gene match: 5. This CDR3 is built from 14 residues. CDR1 and CDR2 (germline): DFQATT, SNEGSKA (reference sequence). The CDR3 here is CSARSPSGVYEQYF. CDR3 coding DNA: TGCAGTGCTAGATCGCCTAGCGGGGTCTACGAGCAGTACTTC.

This clonotype was seen ten or more times. The chain employs TRBV29-1 and TRBJ2-7; weak D call: TRBD2 (6 bases). This CDR3 region has 12 residues. V lost 5 bases and J lost 5, with 13 bases in between. Looked up from germline, CDR1 is SQVTM and CDR2 is ANQGSEA. CDR3 in DNA: TGCAGCGTTTGGAGGGAGTCCCACGAGCAGTACTTC. Translation: CSVWRESHEQYF.

This clonotype showed up just a few times. This sequence joins TRBV28 and TRBJ2-7, with TRBD1 matching 9 bases. The length of the CDR3 is 14 residues. Germline V gene lookup returns CDR1 MDHEN and CDR2 SYDVKM. Trimming cost V 10 bases and J 0 bases; bases outside gene matches: 7. Here the CDR3 reads CATRQGVSSYEQYF. As DNA, the CDR3 is TGTGCCACCCGACAGGGGGTGAGCTCCTACGAGCAGTACTTC.

This clonotype was observed at least ten times. The chain employs TRBV4-3 and TRBJ1-4; D is uncertain. Trimming cost V 0 bases and J 0 bases, with 2 bases left between them. Germline V gives CDR1 LGHNA, CDR2 YSLEER. This CDR3 contains 14 residues. The CDR3 protein is CASSQDATNEKLFF. DNA for the CDR3: TGCGCCAGCAGCCAAGACGCAACTAATGAAAAACTGTTTTTT.

At least ten counts were recorded for this clonotype. The genes are TRBV7-8 and TRBJ2-7; TRBD1 might be the D (6 bases). CDR1 and CDR2 (germline): SGHVS, FQNEAQ. This CDR3 is 17 amino acids long. The V gene lost 5 bases and the J gene lost 0 bases, with 20 bases spanning the gap. In DNA, the CDR3 is TGTGCCAGCAGCCAGGGGCGGAAGGCCAGGGACTCCTACGAGCAGTACTTC. Translated, it gives CASSQGRKARDSYEQYF.